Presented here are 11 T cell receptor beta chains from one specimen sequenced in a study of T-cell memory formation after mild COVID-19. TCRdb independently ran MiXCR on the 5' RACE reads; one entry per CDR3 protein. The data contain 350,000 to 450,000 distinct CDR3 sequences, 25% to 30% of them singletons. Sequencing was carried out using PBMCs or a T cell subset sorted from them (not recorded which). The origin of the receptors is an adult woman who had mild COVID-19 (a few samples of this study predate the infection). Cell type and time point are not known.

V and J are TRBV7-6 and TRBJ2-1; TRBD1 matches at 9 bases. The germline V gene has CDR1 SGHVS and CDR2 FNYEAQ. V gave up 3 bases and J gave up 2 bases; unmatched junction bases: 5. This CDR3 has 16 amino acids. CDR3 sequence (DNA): TGTGCCAGCAGCTTGGGACAGGGAATAACCTACAATGAGCAGTTCTTC. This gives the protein CASSLGQGITYNEQFF.

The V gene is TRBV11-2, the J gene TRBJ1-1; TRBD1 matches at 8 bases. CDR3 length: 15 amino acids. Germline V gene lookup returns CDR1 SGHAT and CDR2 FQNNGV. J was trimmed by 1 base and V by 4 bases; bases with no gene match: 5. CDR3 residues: CASSSQGVGNTEAFF. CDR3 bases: TGTGCCAGCAGCTCACAGGGGGTAGGGAACACTGAAGCTTTCTTT.

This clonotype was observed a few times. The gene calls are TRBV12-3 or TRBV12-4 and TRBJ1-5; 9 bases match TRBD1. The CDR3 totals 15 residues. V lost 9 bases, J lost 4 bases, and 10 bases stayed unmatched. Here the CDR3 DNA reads TGTGCCAGTAGAGAACAGGGGGCGCAGAATCAGCCCCAGCATTTT. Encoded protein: CASREQGAQNQPQHF.

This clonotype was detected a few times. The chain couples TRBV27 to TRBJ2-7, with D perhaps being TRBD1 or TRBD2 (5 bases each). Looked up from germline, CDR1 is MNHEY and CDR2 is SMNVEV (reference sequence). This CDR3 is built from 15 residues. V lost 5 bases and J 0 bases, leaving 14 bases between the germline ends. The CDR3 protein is CASSPGPWGSYEQYF. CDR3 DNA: TGTGCCAGCAGTCCGGGACCGTGGGGCTCCTACGAGCAGTACTTC.

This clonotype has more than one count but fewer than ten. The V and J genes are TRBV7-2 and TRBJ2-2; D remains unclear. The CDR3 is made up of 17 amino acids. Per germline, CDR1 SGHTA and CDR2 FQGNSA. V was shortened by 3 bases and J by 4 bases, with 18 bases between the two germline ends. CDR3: CASSFSYLRTSTGELFF. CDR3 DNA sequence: TGTGCCAGCAGCTTCTCGTACCTGCGGACGAGCACCGGGGAGCTGTTTTTT.

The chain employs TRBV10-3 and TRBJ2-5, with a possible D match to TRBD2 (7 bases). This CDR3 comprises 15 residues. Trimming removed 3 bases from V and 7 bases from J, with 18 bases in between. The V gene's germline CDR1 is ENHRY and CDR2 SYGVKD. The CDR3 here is CAISDSFRGEGTQYF. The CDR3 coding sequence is TGTGCCATCAGTGATTCCTTTAGGGGGGAGGGGACCCAGTACTTC.

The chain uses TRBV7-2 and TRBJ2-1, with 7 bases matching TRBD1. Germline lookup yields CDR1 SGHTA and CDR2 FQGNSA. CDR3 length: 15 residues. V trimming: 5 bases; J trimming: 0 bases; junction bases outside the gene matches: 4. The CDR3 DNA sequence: TGTGCCAGCAGCCGACAGGGCGTCTCCTACAATGAGCAGTTCTTC. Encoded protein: CASSRQGVSYNEQFF. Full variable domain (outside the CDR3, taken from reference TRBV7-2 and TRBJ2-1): GAGVSQSPSNKVTEKGKDVELRCDPISGHTALYWYRQSLGQGLEFLIYFQGNSAPDKSGLPSDRFSAERTGGSVSTLTIQRTQQEDSAVYLCASSRQGVSYNEQFFGPGTRLTVL.

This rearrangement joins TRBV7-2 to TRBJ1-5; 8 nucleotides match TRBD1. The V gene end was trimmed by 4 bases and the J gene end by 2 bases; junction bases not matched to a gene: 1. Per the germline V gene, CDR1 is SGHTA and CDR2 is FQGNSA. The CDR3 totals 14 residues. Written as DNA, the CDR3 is TGTGCCAGCAGCTCACAGGGGGGCAATCAGCCCCAGCATTTT. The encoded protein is CASSSQGGNQPQHF.

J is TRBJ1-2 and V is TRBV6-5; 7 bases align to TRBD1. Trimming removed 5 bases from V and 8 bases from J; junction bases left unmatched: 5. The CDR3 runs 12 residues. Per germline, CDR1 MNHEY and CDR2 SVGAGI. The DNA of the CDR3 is TGTGCCAGCAGTCGACAGGGAAGAGGCTACACCTTC. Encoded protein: CASSRQGRGYTF.

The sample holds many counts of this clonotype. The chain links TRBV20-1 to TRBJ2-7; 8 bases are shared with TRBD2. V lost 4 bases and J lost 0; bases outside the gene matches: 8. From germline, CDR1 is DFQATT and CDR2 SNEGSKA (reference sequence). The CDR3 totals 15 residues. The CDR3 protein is CSANKAGTSSYEQYF. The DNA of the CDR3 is TGCAGTGCTAATAAGGCAGGGACTAGCTCCTACGAGCAGTACTTC.

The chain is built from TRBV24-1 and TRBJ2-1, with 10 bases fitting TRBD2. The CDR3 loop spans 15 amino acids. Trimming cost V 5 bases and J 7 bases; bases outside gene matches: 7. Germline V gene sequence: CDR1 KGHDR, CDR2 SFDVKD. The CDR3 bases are TGTGCCACCAGTGCGGAGCGGGAGGGGCTTAATGAGCAGTTCTTC. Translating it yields CATSAEREGLNEQFF.